The 7 T cell receptor beta chains listed next were all sequenced from one sample in a study of blood T cell repertoires in COVID-19. The table came from immunoSEQ multiplex PCR; TCRdb's copy has only in-frame clones and leaves some out. Of 200,000 to 250,000 clones in the sample, about 94% were seen once. The sequencing sample was made of peripheral blood. Every receptor here comes from a man in his fifties or sixties with COVID-19, enrolled during active disease.

The V gene is TRBV7-2, the J gene TRBJ1-2, with TRBD1 identical over 7 bases. Germline values: CDR1 SGHTA, CDR2 FQGNSA. Trimming cost V 4 bases and J 0 bases; bases outside gene matches: 8. The CDR3 has 16 amino acids. This CDR3 reads CASSSRDRLTNYGYTF. Written as DNA, the CDR3 is TGTGCCAGCAGCTCGAGGGACAGATTGACTAACTATGGCTACACCTTC.

The chain uses TRBV21-1 and TRBJ1-1. TRBV21-1 is flagged as a pseudogene. CDR3 length equals 15 residues. The CDR3 sequence is CASYGGQAPNTEAFF. The DNA for the CDR3 is TGTGCCAGCTACGGAGGCCAGGCCCCGAACACTGAAGCTTTCTTT.

The chain uses TRBV10-3 and TRBJ2-7; 7 nucleotides line up with TRBD1. Germline V lookup: CDR1 ENHRY, CDR2 SYGVKD. The CDR3 totals 14 residues. V was clipped by 5 bases and J by 5 bases; unmatched bases: 9. The CDR3 DNA follows: TGTGCCATCAGTCCGAGCCGGGACAGCGACGAGCAGTACTTC. This sequence encodes CAISPSRDSDEQYF.

The CDR3 is CASTRSRENTEAFF. CDR3 sequence (DNA): TGTGCCAGTACCCGAAGTCGGGAAAACACTGAAGCTTTCTTT. This chain joins TRBV19 and TRBJ1-1; D call uncertain. Germline loops: CDR1 LNHDA, CDR2 SQIVND (reference sequence). Trimming cost V 7 bases and J 2 bases, with 14 bases left between them. The CDR3 covers 14 residues.

V and J are TRBV7-8 and TRBJ1-1, with a tentative D call TRBD1 (6 bases). Germline V gene data show CDR1 as SGHVS and CDR2 as FQNEAQ. The ends were cut back, 1 base at V and 1 base at J, with 7 bases in the middle. The CDR3 runs 14 residues. The CDR3 DNA sequence: TGTGCCAGCAGCTTAGTACAGGGGAACACTGAAGCTTTCTTT. Its translation is CASSLVQGNTEAFF. The whole variable domain, filled in from reference TRBV7-8 and TRBJ1-1, reads GAGVSQSPRYKVAKRGQDVALRCDPISGHVSLFWYQQALGQGPEFLTYFQNEAQLDKSGLPSDRFFAERPEGSVSTLKIQRTQQEDSAVYLCASSLVQGNTEAFFGQGTRLTVV.

The chain employs TRBV3-1 (or the pseudogene TRBV3-2) and TRBJ1-3; D call uncertain. The V end was cut by 1 base, the J end by 9 bases, with 7 bases between. Germline V CDR1 and CDR2: LGHDT, YNNKEL (reference sequence). The CDR3 spans 12 residues. CDR3 in amino acids: CASSQGGGTIYF. The DNA of the CDR3 is TGTGCCAGCAGCCAAGGAGGTGGCACCATATATTTT.

The gene calls are TRBV28 and TRBJ1-5, with 11 bases fitting TRBD1. The CDR3 is 19 amino acids. V lost 3 bases to trimming and J lost 0 bases; unmatched junction nucleotides: 10. Germline V lookup: CDR1 MDHEN, CDR2 SYDVKM. As DNA, the CDR3 is TGTGCCAGCAGTTTCCCCCGGGACAGGGGGTCTGATAGCAATCAGCCCCAGCATTTT. This encodes CASSFPRDRGSDSNQPQHF. Based on the CDR3 plus reference TRBV28 and TRBJ1-5, the full variable domain is DVKVTQSSRYLVKRTGEKVFLECVQDMDHENMFWYRQDPGLGLRLIYFSYDVKMKEKGDIPEGYSVSREKKERFSLILESASTNQTSMYLCASSFPRDRGSDSNQPQHFGDGTRLSIL.